This entry lists 3 T cell receptor beta chains sequenced from one sample in a study of siplizumab effects on memory and regulatory T cells (dated by TCRdb to the late 2010s). Library creation used the immunoSEQ multiplex PCR assay. In its TCRdb copy, this immuneACCESS table keeps in-frame sequences only and misses some clones. Where compared with another copy, unresolved V genes explain less than half of these, and the others have no known cause. This sample has roughly 82,000 clones in its table, and 87% of those were observed once. The top ten constitute around 1.6% of the sample. Sequencing was carried out using Tregs sorted from blood. All receptors come from a human donor in good health.

V and J are TRBV6-6 and TRBJ2-7; 8 bases map to TRBD1. Germline loops: CDR1 MNHNY, CDR2 SVGAGI (reference sequence). This CDR3 region has 13 residues. V lost 7 bases and J lost 3; bases outside the gene matches: 5. The CDR3 sequence is CASNSQGGYEQYF. CDR3 nucleotides: TGTGCCAGCAACTCACAGGGGGGCTACGAGCAGTACTTC.

The gene calls are TRBV7-9 and TRBJ2-5, with D perhaps matching TRBD2 (5 bases). Germline-derived CDR1 and CDR2 are SEHNR and FQNEAQ (reference sequence). V lost 6 bases to trimming and J lost 1 base, with 18 bases between them. This CDR3 is 16 amino acids long. CDR3 region: CASRPPVVEGQETQYF. CDR3 nucleotide sequence: TGTGCCAGCAGACCCCCGGTTGTTGAGGGCCAAGAGACCCAGTACTTC.

Only a few counts were recorded for this clone. The V call is TRBV19, the J call TRBJ2-5, with TRBD2 matching 12 bases. The CDR3 totals 16 residues. Germline lookup yields CDR1 LNHDA and CDR2 SQIVND (reference sequence). V lost 5 bases to trimming and J lost 5 bases; unmatched junction nucleotides: 9. CDR3 loop: CASSLGLAGYRETQYF. The CDR3 DNA reads as TGTGCCAGTAGTCTCGGACTAGCGGGGTATCGGGAGACCCAGTACTTC.